These 16 T cell receptor beta chains share one sample of origin, sequenced in a study of cytomegalovirus exposure and HLA in healthy donors. Assay used: immunoSEQ multiplex PCR; TCRdb lists only in-frame clones, some missing. The sample carries about 200,000 clones, 86% recorded once. The sample consisted of PBMCs. The receptors were sampled from a woman younger than 30 in good health and CMV-seronegative.

This chain joins TRBV6-5 and TRBJ2-2; 7 positions match TRBD1. Germline assignment: CDR1 MNHEY and CDR2 SVGAGI. V dropped 6 bases and J dropped 6; count of bases not matched to a gene: 7. The CDR3 runs 14 residues. CDR3 in DNA: TGTGCCAGCAGGGAGACAGGGACCTCCGGGGAGCTGTTTTTT. This gives the protein CASRETGTSGELFF.

This clone has more than one count but fewer than ten. V usage is TRBV18 and J usage is TRBJ1-3; no reliable D call. The germline CDR1 and CDR2 sequences are KGHSH and LQKENI. V was clipped by 3 bases and J by 4 bases, with 28 bases between them. This CDR3 is built from 20 residues. The CDR3 sequence is CASSPKPVFWTPTGGNTIYF. In DNA, the CDR3 is TGTGCCAGCTCACCGAAACCCGTCTTCTGGACGCCAACGGGGGGAAACACCATATATTTT.

The chain carries TRBV18 and TRBJ2-4, with 7 bases fitting TRBD1. The germline V gene encodes CDR1 KGHSH and CDR2 LQKENI. CDR3 length: 14 amino acids. The V segment lost 5 bases and the J segment 7 bases; nucleotides outside the gene matches: 8. This CDR3 is CASSARDRGNIQYF. CDR3 DNA sequence: TGTGCCAGCTCAGCCCGGGACAGAGGGAACATTCAGTACTTC.

The CDR3 DNA sequence: TGTGCCAGCAGGAGGGGGGGCGCGGGATACCAGCCCCAGCATTTT. This codes for CASRRGGAGYQPQHF. The V gene is TRBV6-4, the J gene TRBJ1-5, with D possibly matching TRBD1 (6 bases). Germline V gives CDR1 MRHNA, CDR2 SNTAGT. Between the trimmed V and J ends, which lost 6 bases and 7 bases, there was a span of 19 bases. The length of the CDR3 is 15 residues.

The rearrangement joins TRBV6-5 to TRBJ1-2; D is unclear. Germline V gives CDR1 MNHEY, CDR2 SVGAGI. The CDR3 is made up of 11 amino acids. V lost 8 bases, J lost 5 bases, and 9 bases lay in between. The CDR3 DNA reads as TGTGCCAGCGACGAGGGTTATGGCTACACCTTC. It yields the protein CASDEGYGYTF.

A note on this clone: The sample has other DNA sequences that encode this CDR3 too. The V gene is TRBV9, the J gene TRBJ2-7, with TRBD1 identical over 10 bases. The CDR3 runs 15 residues. The J segment lost 3 bases and the V segment lost 0 bases, leaving 3 bases of the junction unmatched. In germline, CDR1 is SGDLS, CDR2 YYNGEE. The CDR3 here is CASSVGGTGDYEQYF. The CDR3 coding sequence is TGTGCCAGCAGCGTAGGGGGGACAGGGGACTACGAGCAGTACTTC.

The CDR3 coding sequence is TGTGCCAGCATAAGGACACAAGGTCACACTGAAGCTTTCTTT. It is translated as CASIRTQGHTEAFF. The chain carries TRBV6-5 and TRBJ1-1, with a possible D match to TRBD1 (5 bases). Germline CDR1 reads MNHEY; CDR2 reads SVGAGI. Trimming removed 7 bases at V and 3 bases at J, with 15 bases between. CDR3 length equals 14 residues.

The chain combines TRBV19 with TRBJ2-2; 9 bases line up with TRBD2. The germline V gene has CDR1 LNHDA and CDR2 SQIVND (reference sequence). This CDR3 comprises 14 residues. V shed 6 bases and J 6 bases; nucleotides not matched to a gene: 5. The chain's CDR3 is CASRASGIAGELFF. The CDR3 coding sequence is TGTGCCAGTAGGGCTAGCGGGATTGCCGGGGAGCTGTTTTTT.

This chain links TRBV19 with TRBJ1-4; possibly TRBD1 for D (5 bases). The V gene lost 9 bases and the J gene lost 8 bases, with 19 bases spanning the gap. This CDR3 is built from 14 residues. Germline V gene sequence: CDR1 LNHDA, CDR2 SQIVND (reference sequence). CDR3 protein: CASRADMAIEKLFF. CDR3 DNA sequence: TGTGCCAGCAGGGCCGACATGGCTATCGAAAAACTGTTTTTT.

The CDR3 DNA sequence: TGTGCCAGCAGTGCTCTAGCGGGGGGTAGCACAGATACGCAGTATTTT. Encoded protein: CASSALAGGSTDTQYF. The rearrangement links TRBV6-1 to TRBJ2-3; 11 positions agree with TRBD2. Germline CDR1 reads MNHNS; CDR2 reads SASEGT. J was trimmed by 0 bases and V by 4 bases; bases with no gene match: 3. The CDR3 totals 16 residues.

V and J are TRBV12-5 and TRBJ1-6; D is uncertain. From germline, CDR1 is LGHNT and CDR2 FRNRAP. The germline V and J ends were trimmed by 4 bases and 0 bases, with 13 bases remaining between them. This CDR3 spans 17 amino acids. The CDR3 region is CASGSQRSSSYNSPLHF. CDR3 DNA sequence: TGTGCTAGTGGTTCCCAACGCTCGAGCTCCTATAATTCACCCCTCCACTTT.

The V and J genes are TRBV6-6 and TRBJ1-2; 8 nucleotides line up with TRBD1. Looked up from germline, CDR1 is MNHNY and CDR2 is SVGAGI (reference sequence). The V segment lost 0 bases and the J segment 8 bases; nucleotides outside the gene matches: 8. The length of the CDR3 is 15 residues. The chain's CDR3 is CASSYSGQGGSGYTF. The CDR3 DNA reads TGTGCCAGCAGTTACTCAGGACAGGGCGGAAGCGGCTACACCTTC.

Only one count was recorded for this clone. The chain uses TRBV6-1 and TRBJ2-7, with TRBD1 matching 7 bases. Germline V gives CDR1 MNHNS, CDR2 SASEGT. This CDR3 spans 15 amino acids. Germline trimming cut 5 bases from V and 2 bases from J; bases unmatched to any gene: 9. CDR3 nucleotides: TGTGCCAGCAGTACAACCGGGACAGCCACCTACGAGCAGTACTTC. Protein product: CASSTTGTATYEQYF.

V usage is TRBV6-6 and J usage is TRBJ2-2; 8 positions agree with TRBD1. Germline V gene data show CDR1 as MNHNY and CDR2 as SVGAGI (reference sequence). This CDR3 is 12 amino acids long. The junction had 4 bases not matched to a gene; V was cut back by 8 bases and J by 8 bases. Here the CDR3 DNA reads TGTGCCAGCGCTCACAGGGGGGGGGAGCTGTTTTTT. Protein product: CASAHRGGELFF.

The chain carries TRBV7-9 and TRBJ2-7; D gene unclear. V lost 5 bases and J lost 0, with 14 bases in between. Germline values: CDR1 SEHNR, CDR2 FQNEAQ (reference sequence). The CDR3 is 15 amino acids. This chain's CDR3 is CASSPRSWSSYEQYF. The CDR3 nucleotides read TGTGCCAGCAGCCCTCGTAGCTGGAGCTCCTACGAGCAGTACTTC.

The rearrangement uses TRBV5-1 and TRBJ1-6, with TRBD1 matching over 7 bases. The germline V gene encodes CDR1 SGHRS and CDR2 YFSETQ. The J segment lost 4 bases and the V segment lost 4 bases, leaving 2 bases of the junction unmatched. The CDR3 extends over 14 amino acids. The CDR3: CASSPTGYNSPLHF. CDR3 in DNA: TGCGCCAGCAGCCCGACAGGGTATAATTCACCCCTCCACTTT.